This note documents a single T cell receptor (beta chain) sequence. Which antigen it targets is not known. Base qualities are not provided; no much larger clone lies one nucleotide away. Another Seattle source contributed samples from volunteer blood donors who had recovered from COVID-19. The collaborating institutions used their own protocols to collect whole blood in K2EDTA tubes. For TCRbeta analysis, collaborators shipped samples as frozen whole blood, isolated PBMCs, or DNA extracted from either of those sample types. TCRbeta CDR3 regions were amplified from genomic DNA using the immunoSEQ Assay, a bias-controlled multiplex PCR. From the authors' description of their analysis: The number of nucleated cells in each sample was estimated from the amplification of reference gene primers within the assay. To quantify the absolute abundance of each unique TCRbeta CDR3 rearrangement, sequence reads were collapsed and filtered. Productive Simpson clonality was computed per sample as the square root of Simpson's diversity index over productive rearrangements. The immuneACCESS repertoire file appears here via TCRdb, limited to in-frame rearrangements. These files lack a portion of the clones; in checked studies, under half of the deficit traces to unresolved V genes, and the cause of the others is not known. V and J calls and clone size are as listed in that table; D and trimming were resolved from the DNA. This sample is represented by 250,000 or so clones; 80% to 90% of them were singletons. Together, the top ten hold around 2.4% of the sample.

These data originate in a study of blood T cell repertoires in COVID-19 (dated by TCRdb to the early 2020s). Background on the whole study: Samples from collaborators originated in the United States, Italy and Spain and spanned both the acute and convalescent phases of COVID-19. Sample metadata almost always included a de-identified subject ID, COVID-19 status, age in years and sex. Samples were obtained from the ongoing ImmuneRACE study (first 160 participants) and from 1,254 subjects provided by 6 global collaborators. Subjects who had been exposed to COVID-19, were actively infected with it, or had recovered from it provided the deeply sampled blood TCRbeta repertoires that made up the dataset. The prospective study material was composed of cDNA or gDNA derived from T cells, B-cell-depleted T cells, or PBMCs. The repertoires were made available in a free public database intended to serve as a resource for research on the immune response to SARS-CoV-2. Where HLA class I and class II types were available, the types were taken from metadata supplied by the sample provider, not from assay-based typing.

What the work shows at the level of the full study, not this receptor alone: Clinical and demographic metadata were provided uncurated, with the amount varying by source and participant.

At the junction V is shortened by 8 bases and J by 2 bases; bases outside the gene matches: 4. The germline V gene encodes CDR1 GTSNPN and CDR2 SVGIG (reference sequence). The cysteine opens and the phenylalanine closes a CDR3 of 12 amino acids. Solely the CDR3 DNA is kept, with 36 bases framed from the first base. The receptor chain draws on TRBV30 and TRBJ1-2; 8 bases in the middle match TRBD1. Sequenced input: peripheral blood. This clonotype originated in a man in his forties who had recovered from COVID-19. The CDR3 reads as follows: CAGGQVNYGYTF. The bases are TGTGCCGGGGGACAGGTCAACTATGGCTACACCTTC. Joined to the reference TRBV30 and TRBJ1-2 proteins, this CDR3 gives the full variable domain: SQTIHQWPATLVQPVGSPLSLECTVEGTSNPNLYWYRQAAGRGLQLLFYSVGIGQISSEVPQNLSASRPQDRQFILSSKKLLLSDSGFYLCAGGQVNYGYTFGSGTRLTVV.